This is a list of T cell receptor beta chains from one sample in a study of regulatory T cells in long-lasting Graves disease. A single record per CDR3 protein comes from TCRdb applying MiXCR to the multiplex PCR reads. The repertoire has about 450,000 distinct CDR3 sequences, around 17% of them found once; the top ten carry around 11%. Another study also made use of these data, one on T cells in Graves' hyperthyroidism and ophthalmopathy.

The source was peripheral blood mononuclear cells (PBMCs), collected at new diagnosis, from a patient treated with antithyroid drugs. The receptors derive from a woman in her 30s with Graves disease. CDR3s include the opening cysteine and the closing phenylalanine or tryptophan. A D gene is named only where the DNA matches it firmly. A clone size is listed for some rows: how often the clone was seen (once, few, many), or a class if it is expanded.

d_gene	v_gene	j_gene	abundance	CDR3aa	CDR3nt
.	TRBV30	TRBJ1-5	.	CAWSTDRMPSSNQPQHF	TGTGCCTGGAGTACGGACCGAATGCCCAGTAGCAATCAGCCCCAGCATTTT
TRBD1	TRBV18	TRBJ2-1	few	CASSPSTGVTYNEQFF	TGTGCCAGCTCGCCTTCGACAGGGGTTACCTACAATGAGCAGTTCTTC
.	TRBV10-3	TRBJ1-2	many	CALRQGLGYGYTF	TGTGCCCTCCGGCAGGGGTTGGGCTATGGCTACACCTTC
TRBD1	TRBV6-1	TRBJ2-2	many	CASRPPGQGGTGELFF	TGTGCCAGCAGACCGCCGGGACAGGGAGGGACCGGGGAGCTGTTTTTT
.	TRBV30	TRBJ1-4	many	CACTGTTNEKLFF	TGTGCCTGTACCGGAACAACTAATGAAAAACTGTTTTTT
TRBD1	TRBV19	TRBJ1-2	.	CASSIIGGDYGYTF	TGTGCCAGTAGTATAATAGGGGGCGACTATGGCTACACCTTC
TRBD2	TRBV6-1	TRBJ2-5	many	CASSPFGGGLQETQYF	TGTGCCAGCAGTCCGTTCGGGGGGGGACTCCAAGAGACCCAGTACTTC
.	TRBV6-1	TRBJ1-1	few	CASSDGGALAFF	TGTGCCAGCAGTGACGGCGGTGCGCTAGCTTTCTTT
.	TRBV10-3	TRBJ1-3	many	CAISPGAQGGNTIYF	TGTGCCATCAGTCCAGGGGCGCAAGGTGGAAACACCATATATTTT
.	TRBV28	TRBJ2-1	.	CASSLTGYSFVEQFF	TGTGCCAGCAGTTTAACAGGGTATTCGTTCGTTGAGCAGTTCTTC
TRBD2	TRBV24-1	TRBJ2-3	many	CATSDYRTSGSTSTDTQYF	TGTGCCACCAGTGATTACAGGACTAGCGGCTCGACTAGCACAGATACGCAGTATTTT
TRBD1	TRBV29-1	TRBJ1-4	few	CSVEMTGGREKLFF	TGCAGCGTTGAGATGACAGGGGGGAGAGAAAAACTGTTTTTT
TRBD1	TRBV20-1	TRBJ2-1	many	CSARRTGERGEQFF	TGCAGTGCGCGACGGACAGGGGAGAGGGGTGAGCAGTTCTTC
TRBD1	TRBV19	TRBJ1-5	.	CASSFGQGGQPQHF	TGTGCCAGTAGTTTTGGACAGGGGGGTCAGCCCCAGCATTTT
.	TRBV6-2/TRBV6-3	TRBJ1-1	.	CATFRQMNTEAFF	TGTGCCACATTCCGACAGATGAACACTGAAGCTTTCTTT